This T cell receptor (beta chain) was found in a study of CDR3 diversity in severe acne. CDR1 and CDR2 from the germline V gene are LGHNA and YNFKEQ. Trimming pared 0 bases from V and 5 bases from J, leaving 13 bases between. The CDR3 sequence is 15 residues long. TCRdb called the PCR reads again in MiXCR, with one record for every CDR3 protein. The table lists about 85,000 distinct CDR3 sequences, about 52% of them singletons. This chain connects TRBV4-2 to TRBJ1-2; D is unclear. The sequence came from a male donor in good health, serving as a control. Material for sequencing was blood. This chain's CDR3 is CASSQDPKGTYGYTF. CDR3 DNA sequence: TGTGCCAGCAGCCAAGATCCTAAAGGAACTTATGGCTACACCTTC.